The TCR beta chain under discussion was sequenced for a study of human T cells and chemical hapten exposure (dated by TCRdb to the early 2020s). With regard to the full study: For sensitization, 2% DPC in acetone was applied to a roughly 2 cm by roughly 2 cm area of upper inner arm skin. The study tracked peripheral blood TCR repertoire changes in vivo during primary and secondary sensitization to the hapten diphenylcyclopropenone (DPC) in alopecia patients. Patch testing was done on the upper back using Finn chambers containing 0.01% DPC, and results were scored after 6 days according to International Contact Dermatitis Research Group standards. Some 29 alopecia patients gave blood for TCR sequencing at one to four time points (pre-sensitization, 2, 6 and 24 weeks). Libraries were combined into a pool for sequencing, and differences in TCR yield between samples came mainly from small differences in library volumes within the pool. Most of the patients in the cohort were female, and the cohort covered alopecia areata with under or over 50% scalp involvement, alopecia totalis and alopecia universalis. Throughout the study period of 20 to 30 weeks, patients also received therapeutic DPC doses to the scalp every week. Blood samples were taken from patients before sensitization (week 0) and then at 2, 6 and about 24 weeks after DPC sensitization. The full study reports these points: Significantly more large CDR3 similarity clusters were formed by expanded TCRs than by pre-sensitization or healthy control sets, consistent with antigen-driven responses. After repeated subsampling, the strength of the expansion versus patch-test correlation and the threshold at which it became significant changed. The number of PT1 expanded TCRs positively correlated with patch test score, significant at thresholds 8, 16 and 32 but not 4. Alopecia, a presumed autoimmune disease, was present in all patients, so the immune response of the patients might differ from that of healthy individuals. DPC sensitization did not change how many TCRs were above 1 in 1000 frequency, and no evidence was found of alterations in global repertoire structure.

The library came from RACE. Sequenced using a NextSeq 500. Library preparation attached unique molecular identifiers to individual cDNA molecules for quantitative, reproducible TCR counting. For every blood RNA sample, sequencing covered both the TCR alpha and TCR beta chains. The original pipeline was this. Samples had a median of approximately 96,000 TCRs, with a range from about 23,224 to 750,000. V, J and CDR3 annotation of the TCR reads was carried out using the Decombinator software suite. Every sample was subsampled to the same number of TCRs (28,000) for the PS versus PT1 abundance plots. Expanded TCRs were defined as absent before sensitization and observed at least eight times at the 2-week time point. TCRdb reworked the public reads: Q25 trimming with fastp, MiXCR clone assembly, productive beta chains retained. Entries are consolidated by CDR3 protein sequence, retaining the most common genes and DNA. In this record, the V and J calls reflect TCRdb's handling and not the investigators' own analysis. In all, the sample holds 300,000 to 350,000 distinct CDR3 sequences, and under 8% of those were seen once. The ten biggest clones cover roughly 8% of the sample.

On this clonotype itself: Its antigen is still unknown. Base qualities are not recorded, but no much larger clone differs from it by a single base.

This specimen's time point label, per the study, means: patch test 1, 2 weeks after DPC sensitization. The sample's treatment or condition label, in plain terms: therapeutic diphenylcyclopropenone sensitization with weekly scalp DPC. Blood at each patch-test visit was drawn before the patch test was applied. Patients were considered eligible if aged 18 to 70, diagnosed with alopecia and deemed suitable for DPC therapy, and patients were excluded if pregnant. Total RNA was isolated from unfractionated whole blood collected in Tempus Blood RNA tubes. Trimming at the junction amounts to 1 base on V and 1 base on J, and the germline ends lie 5 bases apart. CDR1 and CDR2, looked up from the germline V gene (reference sequence), are DFQATT and SNEGSKA. The CDR3 numbers 12 residues from cysteine through phenylalanine. Of all the DNA, just the CDR3 is kept, 36 bases in frame from base 1.

Specimen: whole blood, collected in connection with sensitization to the hapten diphenylcyclopropenone (DPC). The clonotype originates from a young woman with alopecia areata. Some clones in this sample may be carry-over from other donors' samples. The V and J genes are TRBV20-1 and TRBJ2-7, with no reliable assignment of the D segment. The CDR3 here reads CSARASSYEQYF. DNA sequence: TGCAGTGCTAGAGCTTCTTCCTACGAGCAGTACTTC.